The rows below give T cell receptor beta chains drawn from one sample of a study of cytotoxic CD8 clonotypes in ibrutinib-treated CLL. The protocol was immunoSEQ multiplex PCR, while the TCRdb copy is restricted to in-frame clones and leaves out a portion. There are approximately 330,000 clones in the sample; roughly 85% occur only once, and roughly 6.3% lies in the top ten. Source: PBMCs, taken before ibrutinib treatment. All receptors come from a human donor with chronic lymphocytic leukemia. Each CDR3 is given with its conserved first and last residue. The order of the fields is J gene, V gene, CDR3 length, clone size, D gene, CDR3 DNA, CDR3 protein. A D gene is named only where the DNA matches it firmly. Size values are once, few and many counts, or a class for expanded clones, and some rows have none.

j_gene: TRBJ2-7; v_gene: TRBV11-2; len: 12; abundance: .; d_gene: .; CDR3nt: TGTGCCAGCAGCCTGGTTGGTATCGAGCAGTACTTC; CDR3aa: CASSLVGIEQYF
j_gene: TRBJ2-1; v_gene: TRBV15; len: 16; abundance: .; d_gene: .; CDR3nt: TGTGCCACCAGCAGAGATAGTCGGTACTCCTACAATGAGCAGTTCTTC; CDR3aa: CATSRDSRYSYNEQFF
j_gene: TRBJ1-3; v_gene: TRBV4-3; len: 14; abundance: few; d_gene: .; CDR3nt: TGCGCCAGCAGCCAAGTAATATCTGGAAACACCATATATTTT; CDR3aa: CASSQVISGNTIYF
j_gene: TRBJ2-5; v_gene: TRBV5-4; len: 14; abundance: .; d_gene: .; CDR3nt: TGTGCCAGCAGCGGGAAGACTAGCCAAGAGACCCAGTACTTC; CDR3aa: CASSGKTSQETQYF
j_gene: TRBJ1-3; v_gene: TRBV7-6; len: 14; abundance: .; d_gene: .; CDR3nt: TGTGCCAGCAGCTTAGCAAGGGTTTCGGACACCATATATTTT; CDR3aa: CASSLARVSDTIYF
j_gene: TRBJ1-1; v_gene: TRBV4-3; len: 15; abundance: .; d_gene: .; CDR3nt: TGCGCCAGCGGCCTAAACGACAGACCGAACACTGAAGCTTTCTTT; CDR3aa: CASGLNDRPNTEAFF
j_gene: TRBJ2-1; v_gene: TRBV5-1; len: 14; abundance: few; d_gene: .; CDR3nt: TGCGCCAGCAGCTTCCGGACACGGTACAATGAGCAGTTCTTC; CDR3aa: CASSFRTRYNEQFF
j_gene: TRBJ2-5; v_gene: TRBV5-1; len: 14; abundance: .; d_gene: TRBD1; CDR3nt: TGCGCCAGCAGCCGGACAGGGGGCGAAGAGACCCAGTACTTC; CDR3aa: CASSRTGGEETQYF
j_gene: TRBJ2-1; v_gene: TRBV11-3; len: 15; abundance: .; d_gene: .; CDR3nt: TGTGCCAGCTCTCGTGGAGGCTACTCCTACAATGAGCAGTTCTTC; CDR3aa: CASSRGGYSYNEQFF
j_gene: TRBJ2-3; v_gene: TRBV18; len: 17; abundance: .; d_gene: TRBD2; CDR3nt: TGTGCCAGCTCACTTCCCTTGGGGACTAGCGGATCAGATACGCAGTATTTT; CDR3aa: CASSLPLGTSGSDTQYF
j_gene: TRBJ2-1; v_gene: TRBV25-1; len: 13; abundance: many; d_gene: .; CDR3nt: TGTGCCAGCAGGGGTACAGGGTTACCTGAGCAGTTCTTC; CDR3aa: CASRGTGLPEQFF
j_gene: TRBJ1-5; v_gene: TRBV2; len: 12; abundance: few; d_gene: TRBD1; CDR3nt: TGTGCCAGTTCGACAGGGGATCAGCCCCAGCATTTT; CDR3aa: CASSTGDQPQHF
j_gene: TRBJ1-5; v_gene: TRBV11-2; len: 15; abundance: once; d_gene: .; CDR3nt: TGTGCCAGCAGCGCCGGGACGCGGGAGAATCAGCCCCAGCATTTT; CDR3aa: CASSAGTRENQPQHF
j_gene: TRBJ1-2; v_gene: TRBV19; len: 12; abundance: .; d_gene: TRBD1; CDR3nt: TGTGCCAGCGGGACAGGTTTTTATGGCTACACCTTC; CDR3aa: CASGTGFYGYTF
j_gene: TRBJ2-7; v_gene: TRBV27; len: 14; abundance: once; d_gene: TRBD1; CDR3nt: TGTGCCAGCAGTTTAGTACAGGGGGCCTACGAGCAGTACTTC; CDR3aa: CASSLVQGAYEQYF
j_gene: TRBJ2-1; v_gene: TRBV7-2; len: 14; abundance: .; d_gene: TRBD1; CDR3nt: TGTGCCAGCAGCGCGACAGGGATGGACAATGAGCAGTTCTTC; CDR3aa: CASSATGMDNEQFF
j_gene: TRBJ1-1; v_gene: TRBV9; len: 14; abundance: few; d_gene: TRBD1; CDR3nt: TGTGCCAGCAGCAAGGACAGGCTGAACACTGAAGCTTTCTTT; CDR3aa: CASSKDRLNTEAFF
j_gene: TRBJ2-7; v_gene: TRBV11-2; len: 15; abundance: .; d_gene: .; CDR3nt: TGTGCCAGCAGCTTAGATGGTGGGCGATCCTACGAGCAGTACTTC; CDR3aa: CASSLDGGRSYEQYF
j_gene: TRBJ1-5; v_gene: TRBV6-1; len: 15; abundance: .; d_gene: TRBD1; CDR3nt: TGTGCCAGCAGTGACGTGGACAGGGGAAACCAGCCCCAGCATTTT; CDR3aa: CASSDVDRGNQPQHF
j_gene: TRBJ2-5; v_gene: TRBV27; len: 12; abundance: .; d_gene: .; CDR3nt: TGTGCCAGCAGTCCCCCCGGGAAGACCCAGTACTTC; CDR3aa: CASSPPGKTQYF
j_gene: TRBJ2-1; v_gene: TRBV11-3; len: 15; abundance: .; d_gene: TRBD2; CDR3nt: TGTGCCAGCAGCTTTAGACTAGCGCCCTACAATGAGCAGTTCTTC; CDR3aa: CASSFRLAPYNEQFF
j_gene: TRBJ2-5; v_gene: TRBV5-8; len: 14; abundance: .; d_gene: TRBD1; CDR3nt: TGTGCCAGCAGTAGGACAGGGTATCTAGAGACCCAGTACTTC; CDR3aa: CASSRTGYLETQYF
j_gene: TRBJ2-7; v_gene: TRBV4-3; len: 19; abundance: .; d_gene: TRBD2; CDR3nt: TGCGCCAGCAGCCAAGGCTACTTCAGGACTAGCGGATCCACCTACGAGCAGTACTTC; CDR3aa: CASSQGYFRTSGSTYEQYF
j_gene: TRBJ2-1; v_gene: TRBV4-3; len: 13; abundance: .; d_gene: .; CDR3nt: TGCGCCAGCAGCCTGGGGGGTTACAATGAGCAGTTCTTC; CDR3aa: CASSLGGYNEQFF
j_gene: TRBJ1-3; v_gene: TRBV7-9; len: 17; abundance: .; d_gene: .; CDR3nt: TGTGCCAGCAGCTCACCCTATCCTCACGTCTCTGGAAACACCATATATTTT; CDR3aa: CASSSPYPHVSGNTIYF
j_gene: TRBJ2-7; v_gene: TRBV7-2; len: 12; abundance: .; d_gene: .; CDR3nt: TGTGCCAGCAGCTTATGGACCTACGAGCAGTACTTC; CDR3aa: CASSLWTYEQYF
j_gene: TRBJ1-5; v_gene: TRBV7-9; len: 13; abundance: few; d_gene: .; CDR3nt: TGTGCCAGCAGTCGGACACAAAATCAGCCCCAGCATTTT; CDR3aa: CASSRTQNQPQHF
j_gene: TRBJ2-5; v_gene: TRBV7-2; len: 14; abundance: .; d_gene: TRBD2; CDR3nt: TGTGCCAGCAGCTTAAGGGGACTAGGAGAGACCCAGTACTTC; CDR3aa: CASSLRGLGETQYF
j_gene: TRBJ2-1; v_gene: TRBV1; len: 16; abundance: .; d_gene: .; CDR3nt: .; CDR3aa: CTSSRIVGTGALWQFF
j_gene: TRBJ1-2; v_gene: TRBV18; len: 16; abundance: .; d_gene: .; CDR3nt: TGTGCCAGCTCACCTGGACCGGGCTTATCTAACTATGGCTACACCTTC; CDR3aa: CASSPGPGLSNYGYTF
j_gene: TRBJ2-1; v_gene: TRBV6-6; len: 15; abundance: .; d_gene: TRBD2; CDR3nt: TGTGCCAGCAGGGATTCTAGCGGGAGTGGTAATGAGCAGTTCTTC; CDR3aa: CASRDSSGSGNEQFF
j_gene: TRBJ2-2; v_gene: TRBV29-1; len: 11; abundance: .; d_gene: .; CDR3nt: TGCAGCGTGACTAGCACCGGGGAGCTGTTTTTT; CDR3aa: CSVTSTGELFF
j_gene: TRBJ2-5; v_gene: TRBV4-3; len: 15; abundance: .; d_gene: TRBD2; CDR3nt: TGCGCCAGCAGCCAACAGACTAGCGGGAGGGAGACCCAGTACTTC; CDR3aa: CASSQQTSGRETQYF
j_gene: TRBJ1-1; v_gene: TRBV7-8; len: 16; abundance: .; d_gene: .; CDR3nt: TGTGCCAGCAACAACCGGATGGTCCCCCTGGGAAATGAAGCTTTCTTT; CDR3aa: CASNNRMVPLGNEAFF
j_gene: TRBJ1-2; v_gene: TRBV4-2; len: 19; abundance: .; d_gene: .; CDR3nt: TGTGCCAGCAGCCAAGAGGCCCTCCTTCAAGCAACTTCCAACTATGGCTACACCTTC; CDR3aa: CASSQEALLQATSNYGYTF
j_gene: TRBJ2-1; v_gene: TRBV27; len: 15; abundance: .; d_gene: TRBD2; CDR3nt: TGTGCCAGCAGTTTTCTGGGACTAGCTATTAATGAGCAGTTCTTC; CDR3aa: CASSFLGLAINEQFF
j_gene: TRBJ2-1; v_gene: TRBV15; len: 17; abundance: .; d_gene: .; CDR3nt: TGTGCCACCAGCAGAGGCTCCACAGCGGTCTCCTACAATGAGCAGTTCTTC; CDR3aa: CATSRGSTAVSYNEQFF
j_gene: TRBJ2-1; v_gene: TRBV7-9; len: 15; abundance: .; d_gene: .; CDR3nt: TGTGCCAGCAGCCCTAACCCGGTCTCCTACAATGAGCAGTTCTTC; CDR3aa: CASSPNPVSYNEQFF
j_gene: TRBJ2-5; v_gene: TRBV30; len: 14; abundance: .; d_gene: TRBD1; CDR3nt: TGTGCCTGTAGACCCCTGGACAGGGAAGAGACCCAGTACTTC; CDR3aa: CACRPLDREETQYF
j_gene: TRBJ2-1; v_gene: TRBV13; len: 16; abundance: .; d_gene: TRBD1; CDR3nt: TGTGCCAGCAGCCCCGCCACCGGACAGGGTGCTCATGAGCAGTTCTTC; CDR3aa: CASSPATGQGAHEQFF
j_gene: TRBJ1-4; v_gene: TRBV9; len: 16; abundance: .; d_gene: .; CDR3nt: TGTGCCAGCAGCGTAAACAACGGGGCAACTAATGAAAAACTGTTTTTT; CDR3aa: CASSVNNGATNEKLFF
j_gene: TRBJ2-2; v_gene: TRBV4-3; len: 14; abundance: once; d_gene: TRBD2; CDR3nt: TGCGCCAGCAGCCGGACTAGGCTCACCGGGGAGCTGTTTTTT; CDR3aa: CASSRTRLTGELFF
j_gene: TRBJ2-1; v_gene: TRBV28; len: 17; abundance: .; d_gene: TRBD1; CDR3nt: TGTGCCAGCAGCGCTATCTTGCCGGGACAGGCCTACAATGAGCAGTTCTTC; CDR3aa: CASSAILPGQAYNEQFF
j_gene: TRBJ2-3; v_gene: TRBV27; len: 14; abundance: .; d_gene: .; CDR3nt: TGTGCCAGCAGTTCTGGGCCCAGTACAGATACGCAGTATTTT; CDR3aa: CASSSGPSTDTQYF
j_gene: TRBJ2-1; v_gene: TRBV7-2; len: 15; abundance: .; d_gene: TRBD2; CDR3nt: TGTGCCAGCAGCCTCCGGGCGGGAGGAAAGTTCGAGCAGTTCTTC; CDR3aa: CASSLRAGGKFEQFF
j_gene: TRBJ1-1; v_gene: TRBV5-4; len: 14; abundance: few; d_gene: .; CDR3nt: TGTGCCAGCAGCTTGTCACAGACGAACACTGAAGCTTTCTTT; CDR3aa: CASSLSQTNTEAFF
j_gene: TRBJ1-5; v_gene: TRBV28; len: 12; abundance: .; d_gene: .; CDR3nt: TGTGCCAGCATGTTACCGAATCAGCCCCAGCATTTT; CDR3aa: CASMLPNQPQHF
j_gene: TRBJ2-5; v_gene: TRBV15; len: 16; abundance: .; d_gene: TRBD2; CDR3nt: TGTGCCACCAGCACGGGGCGGGAGGGCCTTGGAGAGACCCAGTACTTC; CDR3aa: CATSTGREGLGETQYF
j_gene: TRBJ1-1; v_gene: TRBV15; len: 15; abundance: .; d_gene: .; CDR3nt: TGTGCCACCGGGACCGGTGGGGGGTGGAACACTGAAGCTTTCTTT; CDR3aa: CATGTGGGWNTEAFF
j_gene: TRBJ1-2; v_gene: TRBV5-4; len: 15; abundance: .; d_gene: TRBD1; CDR3nt: TGTGCCAGCAGCTTAGAGACAGGGCGAGGATATGGCTACACCTTC; CDR3aa: CASSLETGRGYGYTF
j_gene: TRBJ1-2; v_gene: TRBV20-1; len: 11; abundance: .; d_gene: .; CDR3nt: TGCAGTGCTAGCCCCAACTATGGCTACACCTTC; CDR3aa: CSASPNYGYTF
j_gene: TRBJ2-1; v_gene: TRBV7-9; len: 15; abundance: .; d_gene: TRBD2; CDR3nt: TGTGCCAGCAGCTTAATTTTAGCGGGTTGGTATGAGCAGTTCTTC; CDR3aa: CASSLILAGWYEQFF
j_gene: TRBJ2-1; v_gene: TRBV15; len: 15; abundance: .; d_gene: TRBD1; CDR3nt: TGTGCCACCAGCAGGCGGGACAGGGGAAACGATGAGCAGTTCTTC; CDR3aa: CATSRRDRGNDEQFF
j_gene: TRBJ2-1; v_gene: TRBV6-5; len: 15; abundance: .; d_gene: TRBD1; CDR3nt: TGTGCCAGCAGTGGAGACAGGGGGGGATACAATGAGCAGTTCTTC; CDR3aa: CASSGDRGGYNEQFF